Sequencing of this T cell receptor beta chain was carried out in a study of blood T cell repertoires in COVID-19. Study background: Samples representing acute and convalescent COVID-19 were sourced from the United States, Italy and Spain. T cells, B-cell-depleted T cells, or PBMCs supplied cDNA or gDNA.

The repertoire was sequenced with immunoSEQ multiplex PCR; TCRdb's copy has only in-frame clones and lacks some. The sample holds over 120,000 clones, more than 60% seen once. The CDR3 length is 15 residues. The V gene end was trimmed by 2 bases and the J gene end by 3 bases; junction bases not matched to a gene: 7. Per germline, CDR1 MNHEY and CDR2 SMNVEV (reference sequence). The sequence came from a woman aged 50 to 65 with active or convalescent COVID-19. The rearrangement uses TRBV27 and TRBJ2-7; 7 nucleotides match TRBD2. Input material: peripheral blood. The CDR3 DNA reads TGTGCCAGCAGTTTAACAGCGGGATTACGCTACGAGCAGTACTTC. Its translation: CASSLTAGLRYEQYF.